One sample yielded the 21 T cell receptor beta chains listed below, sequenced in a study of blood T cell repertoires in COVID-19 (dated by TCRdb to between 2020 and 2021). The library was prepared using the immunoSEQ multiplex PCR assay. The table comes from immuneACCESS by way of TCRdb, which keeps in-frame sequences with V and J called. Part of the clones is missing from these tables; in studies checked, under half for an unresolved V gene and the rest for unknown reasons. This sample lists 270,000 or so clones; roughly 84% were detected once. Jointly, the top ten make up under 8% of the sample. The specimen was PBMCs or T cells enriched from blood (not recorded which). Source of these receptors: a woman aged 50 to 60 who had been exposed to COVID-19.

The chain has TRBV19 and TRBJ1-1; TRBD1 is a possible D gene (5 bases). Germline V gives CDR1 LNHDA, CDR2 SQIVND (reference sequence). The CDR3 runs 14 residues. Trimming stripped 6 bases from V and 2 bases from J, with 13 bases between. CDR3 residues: CASRTDSHNTEAFF. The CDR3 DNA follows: TGTGCCAGTAGGACTGACAGCCATAACACTGAAGCTTTCTTT.

The CDR3 spells CASSPGTGELFF. The CDR3 region has the DNA TGCGCCAGCAGTCCAGGGACCGGGGAGCTGTTTTTT. The V call is TRBV10-2, the J call TRBJ2-2; tentative D call: TRBD1 (5 bases). The length of the CDR3 is 12 residues. The germline V gene encodes CDR1 WSHSY and CDR2 SAAADI. V was trimmed by 5 bases and J by 5 bases, leaving 6 bases between them.

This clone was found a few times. The CDR3 coding sequence is TGCGCCAGCAGCTTAGTGAAGGGGGCTGTGAGCACTGAAGCTTTCTTT. It translates to CASSLVKGAVSTEAFF. The rearrangement links TRBV5-1 to TRBJ1-1; 7 bases map to TRBD1. The germline CDR1 and CDR2 sequences are SGHRS and YFSETQ. The CDR3 loop spans 16 amino acids. V lost 2 bases, J lost 4 bases, and 11 bases stayed unmatched.

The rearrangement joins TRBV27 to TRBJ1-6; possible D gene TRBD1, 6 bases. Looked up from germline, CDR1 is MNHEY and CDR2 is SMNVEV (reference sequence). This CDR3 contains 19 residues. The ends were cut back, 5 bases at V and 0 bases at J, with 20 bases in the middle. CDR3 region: CASSPMWGGQSSYNSPLHF. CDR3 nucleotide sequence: TGTGCCAGCAGTCCCATGTGGGGGGGCCAAAGCTCCTATAATTCACCCCTCCACTTT.

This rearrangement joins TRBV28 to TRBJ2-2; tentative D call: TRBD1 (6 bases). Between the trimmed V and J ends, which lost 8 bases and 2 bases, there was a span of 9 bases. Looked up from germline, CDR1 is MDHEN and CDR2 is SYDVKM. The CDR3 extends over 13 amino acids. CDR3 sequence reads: CASGQINTGELFF. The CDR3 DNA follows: TGTGCCAGCGGACAGATTAACACCGGGGAGCTGTTTTTT.

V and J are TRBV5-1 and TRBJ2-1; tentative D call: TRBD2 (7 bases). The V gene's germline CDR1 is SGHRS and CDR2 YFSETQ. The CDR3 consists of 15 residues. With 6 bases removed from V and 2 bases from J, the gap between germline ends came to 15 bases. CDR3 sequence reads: CASTHRGGAYNEQFF. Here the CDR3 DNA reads TGCGCCAGCACCCACCGAGGGGGGGCCTACAATGAGCAGTTCTTC. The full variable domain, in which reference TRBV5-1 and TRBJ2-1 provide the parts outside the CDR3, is KAGVTQTPRYLIKTRGQQVTLSCSPISGHRSVSWYQQTPGQGLQFLFEYFSETQRNKGNFPGRFSGRQFSNSRSEMNVSTLELGDSALYLCASTHRGGAYNEQFFGPGTRLTVL.

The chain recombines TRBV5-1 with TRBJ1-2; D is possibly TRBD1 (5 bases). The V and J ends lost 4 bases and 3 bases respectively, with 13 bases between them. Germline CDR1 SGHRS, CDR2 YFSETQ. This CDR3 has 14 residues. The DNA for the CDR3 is TGCGCCAGCAGCCCGGGGGTCCTCTACTATGGCTACACCTTC. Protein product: CASSPGVLYYGYTF.

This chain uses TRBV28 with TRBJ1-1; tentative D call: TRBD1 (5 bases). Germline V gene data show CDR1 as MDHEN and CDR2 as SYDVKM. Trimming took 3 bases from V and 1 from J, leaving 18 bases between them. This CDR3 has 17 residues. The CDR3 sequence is CASSFREGEGPNTEAFF. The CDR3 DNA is TGTGCCAGCAGTTTTCGGGAAGGGGAGGGCCCGAACACTGAAGCTTTCTTT.

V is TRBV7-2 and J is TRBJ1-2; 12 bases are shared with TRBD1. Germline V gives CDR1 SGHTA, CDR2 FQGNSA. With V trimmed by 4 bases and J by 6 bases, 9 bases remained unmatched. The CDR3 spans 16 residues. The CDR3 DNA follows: TGTGCCAGCAGCTCCCGGGGACAGGGGGCGAGGGATGGCTACACCTTC. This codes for CASSSRGQGARDGYTF. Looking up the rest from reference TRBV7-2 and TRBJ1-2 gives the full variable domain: GAGVSQSPSNKVTEKGKDVELRCDPISGHTALYWYRQSLGQGLEFLIYFQGNSAPDKSGLPSDRFSAERTGGSVSTLTIQRTQQEDSAVYLCASSSRGQGARDGYTFGSGTRLTVV.

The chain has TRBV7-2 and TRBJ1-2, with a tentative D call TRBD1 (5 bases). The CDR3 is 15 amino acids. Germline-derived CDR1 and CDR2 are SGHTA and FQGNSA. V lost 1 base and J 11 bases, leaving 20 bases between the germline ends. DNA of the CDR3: TGTGCCAGCAGCTTAGATGACAGACCCCTTCAACTTTACACCTTC. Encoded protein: CASSLDDRPLQLYTF.

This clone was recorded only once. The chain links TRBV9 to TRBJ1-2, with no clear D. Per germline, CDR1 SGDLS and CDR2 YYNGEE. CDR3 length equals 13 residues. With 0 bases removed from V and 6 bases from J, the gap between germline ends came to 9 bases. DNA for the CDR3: TGTGCCAGCAGCGTAGACGGGAGCGATGGCTACACCTTC. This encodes CASSVDGSDGYTF.

In DNA form, the CDR3 reads TGTGCCAGTAGTATAATGTTTGGGAGGACTGAAGCTTTCTTT. Amino acids: CASSIMFGRTEAFF. The chain couples TRBV19 to TRBJ1-1, with D unclear. CDR3 length: 14 amino acids. Germline lookup yields CDR1 LNHDA and CDR2 SQIVND (reference sequence). Trimming took 2 bases from V and 5 from J, leaving 12 bases between them.

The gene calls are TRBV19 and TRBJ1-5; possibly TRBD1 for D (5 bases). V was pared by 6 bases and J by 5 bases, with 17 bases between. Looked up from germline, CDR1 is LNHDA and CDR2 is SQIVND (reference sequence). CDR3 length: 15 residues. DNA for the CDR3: TGTGCCAGTAGCCAATTCAAAGCGGGGGATCAGCCCCAGCATTTT. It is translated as CASSQFKAGDQPQHF.

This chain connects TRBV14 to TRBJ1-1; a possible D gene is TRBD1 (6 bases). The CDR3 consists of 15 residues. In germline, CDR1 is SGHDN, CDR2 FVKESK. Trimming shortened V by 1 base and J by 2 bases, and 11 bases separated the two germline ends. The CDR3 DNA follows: TGTGCCAGCAGCCAAGTTCGGGGGGCAAACACTGAAGCTTTCTTT. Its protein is CASSQVRGANTEAFF.

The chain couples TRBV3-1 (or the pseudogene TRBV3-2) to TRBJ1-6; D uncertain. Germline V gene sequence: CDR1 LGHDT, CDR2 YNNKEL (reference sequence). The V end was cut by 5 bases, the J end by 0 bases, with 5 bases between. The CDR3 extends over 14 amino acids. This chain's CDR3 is CASSGSSYNSPLHF. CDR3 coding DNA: TGTGCCAGCAGCGGGAGCTCCTATAATTCACCCCTCCACTTT.

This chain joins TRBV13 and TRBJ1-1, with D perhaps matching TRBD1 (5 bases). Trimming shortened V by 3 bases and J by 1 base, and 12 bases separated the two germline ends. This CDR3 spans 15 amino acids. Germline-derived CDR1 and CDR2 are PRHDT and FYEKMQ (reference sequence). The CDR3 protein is CASSLAEGRNTEAFF. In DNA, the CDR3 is TGTGCCAGCAGCTTGGCGGAGGGGAGGAACACTGAAGCTTTCTTT.

This CDR3 reads CASSIRGLVSETQYF. In DNA, the CDR3 is TGTGCCAGTAGTATTCGAGGACTCGTATCGGAGACCCAGTACTTC. The chain links TRBV19 to TRBJ2-5; perhaps TRBD2 as D (5 bases). V lost 3 bases and J lost 5, with 16 bases in between. The CDR3 extends over 15 amino acids. CDR1 is LNHDA and CDR2 is SQIVND in the germline V gene (reference sequence).

The CDR3 loop is CASSLWGRAEAFF. CDR3 DNA sequence: TGTGCCAGCAGCCTTTGGGGGCGGGCTGAAGCTTTCTTT. This sequence joins TRBV28 and TRBJ1-1; TRBD1 might be the D (6 bases). Per germline, CDR1 MDHEN and CDR2 SYDVKM. V dropped 6 bases and J dropped 6 bases, with 14 bases sitting between them. The CDR3 length is 13 residues.

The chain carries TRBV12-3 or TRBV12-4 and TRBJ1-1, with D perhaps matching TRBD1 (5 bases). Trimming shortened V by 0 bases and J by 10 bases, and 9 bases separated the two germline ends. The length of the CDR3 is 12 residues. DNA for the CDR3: TGTGCCAGCAGTTTAGCAGGGGCTGGAGCTTTCTTT. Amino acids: CASSLAGAGAFF.

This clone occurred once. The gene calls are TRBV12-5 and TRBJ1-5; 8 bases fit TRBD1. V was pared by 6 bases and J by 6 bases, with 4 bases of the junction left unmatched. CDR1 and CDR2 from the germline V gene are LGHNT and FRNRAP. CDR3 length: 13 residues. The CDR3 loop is CASGLDRGQPQHF. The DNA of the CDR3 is TGTGCTAGTGGCCTCGACAGGGGTCAGCCCCAGCATTTT.

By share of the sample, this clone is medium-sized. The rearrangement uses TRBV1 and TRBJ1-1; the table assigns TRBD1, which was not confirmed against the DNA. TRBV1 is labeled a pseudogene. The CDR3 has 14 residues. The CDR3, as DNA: TGCACCAGCAGCCAAGAGACAGCCTTCAAGGAAGCTTTCTTT. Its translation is CTSSQETAFKEAFF.